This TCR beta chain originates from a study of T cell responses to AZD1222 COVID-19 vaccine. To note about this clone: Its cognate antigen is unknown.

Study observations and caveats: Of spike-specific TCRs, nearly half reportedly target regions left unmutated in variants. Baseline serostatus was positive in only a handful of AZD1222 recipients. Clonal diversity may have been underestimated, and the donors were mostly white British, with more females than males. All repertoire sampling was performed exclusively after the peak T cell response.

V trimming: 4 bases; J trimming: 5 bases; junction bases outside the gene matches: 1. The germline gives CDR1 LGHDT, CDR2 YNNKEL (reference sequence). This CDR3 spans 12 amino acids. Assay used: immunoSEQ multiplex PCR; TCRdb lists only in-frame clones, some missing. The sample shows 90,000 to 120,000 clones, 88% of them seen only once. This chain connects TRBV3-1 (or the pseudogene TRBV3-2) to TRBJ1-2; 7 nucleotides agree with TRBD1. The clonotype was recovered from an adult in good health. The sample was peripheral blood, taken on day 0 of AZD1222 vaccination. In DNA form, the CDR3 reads TGTGCCAGCAGCCGGGGACAGTATGGCTACACCTTC. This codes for CASSRGQYGYTF.